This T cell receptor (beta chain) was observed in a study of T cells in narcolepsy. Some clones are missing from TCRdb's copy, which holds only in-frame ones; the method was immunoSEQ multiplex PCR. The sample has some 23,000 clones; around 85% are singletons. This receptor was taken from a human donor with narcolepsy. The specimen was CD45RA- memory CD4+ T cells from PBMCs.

The CDR3 is CASTPGLGGTEAFF. The CDR3 nucleotides are TGTGCCAGCACACCTGGGCTCGGTGGCACTGAAGCTTTCTTT. The rearrangement uses TRBV5-6 and TRBJ1-1; D remains unclear. The V end lost 6 bases, the J end lost 4 bases, and 16 bases lay between the germline ends. Germline V gene lookup returns CDR1 SGHDT and CDR2 YYEEEE. The CDR3 loop spans 14 amino acids.